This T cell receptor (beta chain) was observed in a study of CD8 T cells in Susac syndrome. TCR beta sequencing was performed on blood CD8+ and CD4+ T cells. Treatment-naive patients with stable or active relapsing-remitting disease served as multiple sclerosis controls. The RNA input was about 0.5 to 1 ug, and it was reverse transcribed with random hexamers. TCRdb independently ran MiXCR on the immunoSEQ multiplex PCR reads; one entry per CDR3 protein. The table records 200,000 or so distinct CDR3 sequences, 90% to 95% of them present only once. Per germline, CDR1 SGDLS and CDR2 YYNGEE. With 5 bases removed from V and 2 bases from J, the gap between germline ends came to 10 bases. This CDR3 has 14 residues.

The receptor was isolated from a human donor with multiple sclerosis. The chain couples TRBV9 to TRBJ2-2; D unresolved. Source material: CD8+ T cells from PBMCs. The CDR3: CASSRGGNTGELFF. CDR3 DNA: TGTGCCAGCAGTCGTGGCGGTAACACCGGGGAGCTGTTTTTT. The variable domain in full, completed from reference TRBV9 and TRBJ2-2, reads DSGVTQTPKHLITATGQRVTLRCSPRSGDLSVYWYQQSLDQGLQFLIQYYNGEERAKGNILERFSAQQFPDLHSELNLSSLELGDSALYFCASSRGGNTGELFFGEGSRLTVL.